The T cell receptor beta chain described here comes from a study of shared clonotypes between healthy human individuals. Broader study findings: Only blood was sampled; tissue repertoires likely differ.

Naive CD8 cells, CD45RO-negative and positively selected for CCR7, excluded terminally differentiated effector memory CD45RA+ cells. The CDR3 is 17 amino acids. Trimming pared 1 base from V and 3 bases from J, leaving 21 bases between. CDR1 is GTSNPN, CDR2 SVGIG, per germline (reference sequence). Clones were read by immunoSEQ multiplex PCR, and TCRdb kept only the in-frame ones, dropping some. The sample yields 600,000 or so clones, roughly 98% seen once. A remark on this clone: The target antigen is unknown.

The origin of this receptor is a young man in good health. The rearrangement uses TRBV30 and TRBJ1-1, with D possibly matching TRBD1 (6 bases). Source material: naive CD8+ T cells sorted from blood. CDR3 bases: TGTGCCTGGAGTGGGCGGTACCAGGGGCGTTGGTACACTGAAGCTTTCTTT. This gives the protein CAWSGRYQGRWYTEAFF.